This note documents a single T cell receptor (beta chain) sequence. The sample comes from a study of blood T cell repertoires in COVID-19. Study-level background: Samples representing acute and convalescent COVID-19 were sourced from the United States, Italy and Spain. Sources were T cells, B-cell-depleted T cells, or PBMCs; the material itself was cDNA or gDNA.

CDR3 length: 15 amino acids. In the authors' workflow: Reference gene primer amplification gave estimated nucleated cell counts. Measured with immunoSEQ multiplex PCR; TCRdb has only the in-frame clones, and not every one. The DNA gave D and trimming, while V, J and clone size come from that table. The repertoire holds about 120,000 clones, with 75% to 85% as singletons. The sequence derives from a human donor in a cohort sampled during active COVID-19. The sequenced sample consisted of peripheral blood. The V and J genes are TRBV7-5 and TRBJ2-1; TRBD1, as called in the table, went unchecked against the DNA. TRBV7-5 is flagged as a pseudogene. In DNA, the CDR3 is TGTGTCAGAAGCTTAGTACAACAGGGGAGCAATGAGCAGTTCTTC. This encodes CVRSLVQQGSNEQFF.